This T cell receptor beta chain was sequenced in a study of neurological immune-mediated disorders. Trimming shortened V by 0 bases and J by 1 base, and 4 bases separated the two germline ends. Germline CDR1 is LNHNV and CDR2 is YYDKDF (reference sequence). The CDR3 length is 13 residues. This clonotype was seen at least ten times. The yield of each sequencing run was over 180 million TCR-beta sequences from 15-18 subjects. Each CDR3 protein gets one entry after TCRdb re-called the 5' RACE reads with MiXCR. The profile shows around 80,000 distinct CDR3 sequences, 10% of them singletons. This receptor was taken from a man aged 40-49 years in good health. Material: PBMCs. The gene calls are TRBV15 and TRBJ2-7; the D is unclear. The CDR3 here is CATSRDLSYEQYF. CDR3 nucleotides: TGTGCCACCAGCAGAGATCTTTCCTACGAGCAGTACTTC.